Listed below are T cell receptor beta chains from one sample, sequenced in a study of CXCR3-negative and CXCR3-positive naive CD8 T cells. TCRdb reprocessed the 5' RACE reads, with one entry per CDR3 protein and no DNA. The data show roughly 140,000 distinct CDR3 sequences, and the top ten clones hold about 0.28%. Sequencing used naive CXCR3+ CD8+ T cells from blood. The receptor source for this set is a human donor in good health. Some clones in this sample may be carry-over from other donors' samples. Both conserved end residues are part of each CDR3. The order of the fields is V gene, J gene, CDR3 protein.

v_gene: TRBV6-2/TRBV6-3; j_gene: TRBJ2-7; CDR3aa: CASSSPILDRGLGEQYF
v_gene: TRBV9; j_gene: TRBJ2-7; CDR3aa: CASSVEALGGYEQYF
v_gene: TRBV19; j_gene: TRBJ2-1; CDR3aa: CASSDRDSVNEQFF
v_gene: TRBV20-1; j_gene: TRBJ2-5; CDR3aa: CSARIEGLEVTQYF
v_gene: TRBV13; j_gene: TRBJ2-7; CDR3aa: CASSSGTGGYEQYF
v_gene: TRBV19; j_gene: TRBJ2-7; CDR3aa: CASSPTSGSSYEQYF
v_gene: TRBV14; j_gene: TRBJ2-3; CDR3aa: CASSQDTVGQGWSDTQYF
v_gene: TRBV4-3; j_gene: TRBJ1-1; CDR3aa: CASSQDRTGLNTEAFF
v_gene: TRBV10-3; j_gene: TRBJ2-1; CDR3aa: CAISVLSSRVDDEQFF
v_gene: TRBV5-1; j_gene: TRBJ2-5; CDR3aa: CASSLGQGQETQYF
v_gene: TRBV20-1; j_gene: TRBJ1-2; CDR3aa: CSAKSAEGSGGYTF
v_gene: TRBV20-1; j_gene: TRBJ2-1; CDR3aa: CSARDLSSYNEQFF
v_gene: TRBV29-1; j_gene: TRBJ2-1; CDR3aa: CSVEDSPNEQFF
v_gene: TRBV7-9; j_gene: TRBJ2-7; CDR3aa: CASSPSRVEPYEQYF
v_gene: TRBV12-3/TRBV12-4; j_gene: TRBJ2-2; CDR3aa: CASSPVDGSAGELFF
v_gene: TRBV7-3; j_gene: TRBJ2-1; CDR3aa: CASSLAGGGEEQFF
v_gene: TRBV9; j_gene: TRBJ2-1; CDR3aa: CASSVATSGYNEQFF
v_gene: TRBV16; j_gene: TRBJ1-5; CDR3aa: CASSRETGVNQPQHF
v_gene: TRBV9; j_gene: TRBJ2-5; CDR3aa: CASSSSGKETQYF
v_gene: TRBV7-3; j_gene: TRBJ1-2; CDR3aa: CASSPRVGDYGYTF
v_gene: TRBV7-9; j_gene: TRBJ2-7; CDR3aa: CASSSIRGLNSYEQYF
v_gene: TRBV14; j_gene: TRBJ2-5; CDR3aa: CASSPKGRPETQYF
v_gene: TRBV2; j_gene: TRBJ2-7; CDR3aa: CASSDLLRRGEQYF
v_gene: TRBV4-3; j_gene: TRBJ2-7; CDR3aa: CASSQVFRTDSYEQYF
v_gene: TRBV28; j_gene: TRBJ2-5; CDR3aa: CASDRGPWETQYF
v_gene: TRBV4-1; j_gene: TRBJ2-5; CDR3aa: CASSKLWASKETQYF
v_gene: TRBV20-1; j_gene: TRBJ1-4; CDR3aa: CSAREPLREKLFF
v_gene: TRBV9; j_gene: TRBJ2-7; CDR3aa: CASSVGEPYEQYF
v_gene: TRBV6-1; j_gene: TRBJ2-7; CDR3aa: CASISVVVYSYEQYF
v_gene: TRBV29-1; j_gene: TRBJ2-5; CDR3aa: CSVGVQQETQYF
v_gene: TRBV6-4; j_gene: TRBJ2-2; CDR3aa: CASSTGADTGELFF
v_gene: TRBV13; j_gene: TRBJ2-7; CDR3aa: CASSSPSGTSGRLYEQYF
v_gene: TRBV12-5; j_gene: TRBJ2-1; CDR3aa: CASGLGPGIEQFF
v_gene: TRBV10-1; j_gene: TRBJ2-2; CDR3aa: CASRDGSGELFF
v_gene: TRBV28; j_gene: TRBJ2-3; CDR3aa: CASRPAWDTQYF
v_gene: TRBV12-3/TRBV12-4; j_gene: TRBJ1-1; CDR3aa: CASSLSQGDTEAFF
v_gene: TRBV6-2/TRBV6-3; j_gene: TRBJ2-1; CDR3aa: CASSRNRGGDNEQFF
v_gene: TRBV15; j_gene: TRBJ2-7; CDR3aa: CATSSSWRDYEQYF
v_gene: TRBV7-2; j_gene: TRBJ2-7; CDR3aa: CASSLGGWEAYEQYF
v_gene: TRBV6-5; j_gene: TRBJ2-5; CDR3aa: CASSYSAGQGAETQYF
v_gene: TRBV9; j_gene: TRBJ1-1; CDR3aa: CASSVETGVGTEAFF
v_gene: TRBV29-1; j_gene: TRBJ1-1; CDR3aa: CSVEPWETDTEAFF
v_gene: TRBV20-1; j_gene: TRBJ2-7; CDR3aa: CSARDSERDSGEQYF
v_gene: TRBV6-5; j_gene: TRBJ2-2; CDR3aa: CASSYQGSNTGELFF
v_gene: TRBV5-6; j_gene: TRBJ1-1; CDR3aa: CASSLEGQLAPWNTEAFF
v_gene: TRBV29-1; j_gene: TRBJ1-2; CDR3aa: CSVVDLGSNYGYTF
v_gene: TRBV20-1; j_gene: TRBJ2-7; CDR3aa: CSARAEFRYMLYEQYF
v_gene: TRBV7-3; j_gene: TRBJ1-1; CDR3aa: CASSYGTGVQEAFF
v_gene: TRBV20-1; j_gene: TRBJ2-2; CDR3aa: CSAPDVRGQNTGELFF
v_gene: TRBV29-1; j_gene: TRBJ2-5; CDR3aa: CSVVQRGVQETQYF
v_gene: TRBV2; j_gene: TRBJ2-7; CDR3aa: CATTGGYEQYF
v_gene: TRBV29-1; j_gene: TRBJ1-2; CDR3aa: CSAPLSGGYGYTF
v_gene: TRBV5-5; j_gene: TRBJ2-1; CDR3aa: CASSLDLWRANTYNEQFF
v_gene: TRBV3-1; j_gene: TRBJ2-2; CDR3aa: CASSPGHDTGELFF
v_gene: TRBV20-1; j_gene: TRBJ2-4; CDR3aa: CSASRLAGGPGGNIQYF